Given below is one T cell receptor (beta chain) in context. Its antigen remains unidentified. PCR amplification relied on 60 Vbeta primers (plus 13 Jbeta primers). Under the authors' procedure: Roughly 76 million unique TCR beta chains, about 10 million of them shared, were counted by a later analysis. Only in-frame clones appear in the TCRdb table, and some are missing; sequencing was by immunoSEQ multiplex PCR. V and J calls and clone size are those listed in that table; D and trimming were worked out from the DNA. Of roughly 110,000 clones listed, 75% to 85% are singletons. This sample is drawn from a study of cytomegalovirus exposure and HLA in healthy donors. Study-level information: Of around 410 genotyped donors, roughly 81% grouped in the Caucasian-associated ancestry cluster.

Study results and limitations: Analysis performed later showed TCR beta chains linked to HLA being more clonally expanded than equally common others. Most observed TCR sequences were rare, whereas some public TCRs were detected in many donors.

Sequences were obtained from PBMCs. This TCR derives from a man aged 45 to 65 in good health and CMV-seronegative.

Written as DNA, the CDR3 is TGTGCCAGCAGTCGGACAGATGTCTATGGCTACACCTTC. It specifies CASSRTDVYGYTF. V usage is TRBV5-6 and J usage is TRBJ1-2; perhaps TRBD1 as D (6 bases). Trimming shortened V by 5 bases and J by 4 bases, and 12 bases separated the two germline ends. The CDR3 is 13 residues long. Per the germline V gene, CDR1 is SGHDT and CDR2 is YYEEEE.